This TCR beta chain was sequenced for a study of T cells in Graves' hyperthyroidism and ophthalmopathy. Study in general: Once the initial diagnosis was made, peripheral blood was obtained before any treatment. Study-wide results and limits: Ophthalmopathy onset followed model prediction by a median about six months.

This clonotype was recorded a few times. The antigen remains unidentified. The investigators amplified TCR beta CDR3 regions from RNA transcripts. Primed by the HTBI set, a first-round RT-PCR was run on the TCR CDR3. TCRdb recomputed calls from the multiplex PCR reads with MiXCR, one row per CDR3 protein. The repertoire holds about 590,000 distinct CDR3 sequences, with about 15% as singletons. The specimen sequenced was blood. This TCR was sampled from a woman aged 25-40 years with Graves' hyperthyroidism.

CDR3 sequence reads: CASSGQGTETQYF. In DNA form, the CDR3 reads TGTGCCAGCAGCGGACAGGGAACAGAGACCCAGTACTTC. The chain has TRBV6-1 and TRBJ2-5; TRBD1 agrees at 8 bases. Germline CDR1 reads MNHNS; CDR2 reads SASEGT. J was trimmed by 4 bases and V by 6 bases; bases with no gene match: 4. This CDR3 has 13 amino acids.